This TCR beta chain was profiled in a study of a mutant IDH1 vaccine in newly diagnosed glioma. Background on the study: Radiotherapy alone preceded vaccination by 4-6 weeks; alternatively, vaccination started with temozolomide cycles. Averaging roughly 40 years of age, treated patients were approximately 60% male and roughly 40% female. Former treatment meant radiotherapy, temozolomide, or both; the majority had gotten both.

V shed 4 bases and J 3 bases; nucleotides not matched to a gene: 7. Looked up from germline, CDR1 is SGHNT and CDR2 is YYREEE (reference sequence). The CDR3 loop spans 16 amino acids. Documented time point: week 23, last vaccination. The study gave 300 ug of mutant IDH1 20-mer peptide per vaccine dose, with topical imiquimod. A note on this clone: Its specificity is unknown.

Assay: immunoSEQ multiplex PCR; the TCRdb copy retains only in-frame clones and omits some. The table includes approximately 60,000 clones, 80% to 90% detected once. V and J are TRBV5-4 and TRBJ2-2; 9 bases are a match to TRBD2. The sequenced sample was PBMCs, obtained from a glioma patient whose treatment included an IDH1 peptide vaccine. The receptor comes from a man aged 35-49 years with glioma. The CDR3 DNA is TGTGCCAGCAGCGATAGCGGGAGCAGAGACACCGGGGAGCTGTTTTTT. The encoded protein is CASSDSGSRDTGELFF.